A single TCR beta chain is shown here with its context. Its antigen is not identified. Use of 60 Vbeta and 13 Jbeta primers characterized the PCR. Generated by immunoSEQ multiplex PCR, the TCRdb table keeps only in-frame clones and is missing some. In the table there are 120,000 or so clones, approximately 86% of which are singletons. This sample is drawn from a study of cytomegalovirus exposure and HLA in healthy donors. Study observations and caveats: At a 0.05 false discovery rate, a later analysis found 16,951 TCR beta sequences to be associated with HLA alleles. With DRB1 most and HLA-C fewest, TCR association rates differed between HLA loci in a later analysis. Three of the chains that were CMV-associated were confirmed in vitro to be specific for CMV antigens. Later analysis associated a missense DCLRE1C variant with TCR beta V- and J-gene trimming.

The CDR3 consists of 15 residues. The V gene lost 0 bases and the J gene lost 4 bases, with 12 bases spanning the gap. The V gene's germline CDR1 is SNHLY and CDR2 FYNNEI. J is TRBJ1-2 and V is TRBV2; possibly TRBD1 for D (6 bases). Source material: PBMCs. The origin of this receptor is a man aged 40-49 years in good health and CMV-seronegative. The CDR3 nucleotides are TGTGCCAGCAGTGAAGCCTCAGGGGTTGGCTATGGCTACACCTTC. Translation: CASSEASGVGYGYTF.